This T cell receptor (beta chain) stems from a study of Graves' ophthalmopathy and Graves' hyperthyroidism. Study-wide results and limits: For separating ophthalmopathy from stable hyperthyroidism, a 13-signature model gave 85% to 90% sensitivity and 80% to 84% specificity. Blood also carried most expanded thyroid clonotypes exceeding 0.001 frequency.

The CDR3 spans 16 residues. The V gene's germline CDR1 is SGDLS and CDR2 YYNGEE. V lost 0 bases, J lost 1 base, and 10 bases lay in between. RNA transcripts were the source from which TCR beta CDR3 regions were amplified. RT-PCR in the first round used HTBI primers; a second-round multiplex PCR followed. TCRdb re-called the multiplex PCR reads with MiXCR, one entry per CDR3 protein. Of hundreds of thousands of distinct CDR3 sequences detected, 35% to 45% appear once; the ten largest clones hold over 2.5%. This clonotype has only a few counts. Its antigen is currently unknown. Sequenced sample: peripheral blood. The J gene is TRBJ2-2, the V gene TRBV9; D is possibly TRBD1 (5 bases). This clonotype was obtained from an adult man with Graves' ophthalmopathy. The CDR3, as DNA: TGTGCCAGCAGCGTAGGTCGAACAGGGAACACCGGGGAGCTGTTTTTT. This encodes CASSVGRTGNTGELFF.